This TCR beta chain was profiled in a study of OX40 agonist ivuxolimab in advanced cancers. Germline trimming cut 3 bases from V and 8 bases from J; bases unmatched to any gene: 5. The CDR3 runs 14 residues. CDR1 and CDR2 from the germline V gene are MNHNS and SASEGT. The assay was immunoSEQ multiplex PCR, and TCRdb's table has in-frame clones only and misses some. The sample lists about 43,000 clones; just over 90% were seen once. This clonotype was sampled from an adult with an advanced solid tumor such as melanoma, head and neck, liver or kidney cancer. Specimen: CD4+ or CD8+ T cells sorted from blood, collected in a trial of the OX40 agonist ivuxolimab. The chain recombines TRBV6-1 with TRBJ2-1, with 9 bases fitting TRBD2. This CDR3 is CASSEGGGAYEQFF. The CDR3, as DNA: TGTGCCAGCAGTGAGGGCGGGGGGGCATATGAGCAGTTCTTC.